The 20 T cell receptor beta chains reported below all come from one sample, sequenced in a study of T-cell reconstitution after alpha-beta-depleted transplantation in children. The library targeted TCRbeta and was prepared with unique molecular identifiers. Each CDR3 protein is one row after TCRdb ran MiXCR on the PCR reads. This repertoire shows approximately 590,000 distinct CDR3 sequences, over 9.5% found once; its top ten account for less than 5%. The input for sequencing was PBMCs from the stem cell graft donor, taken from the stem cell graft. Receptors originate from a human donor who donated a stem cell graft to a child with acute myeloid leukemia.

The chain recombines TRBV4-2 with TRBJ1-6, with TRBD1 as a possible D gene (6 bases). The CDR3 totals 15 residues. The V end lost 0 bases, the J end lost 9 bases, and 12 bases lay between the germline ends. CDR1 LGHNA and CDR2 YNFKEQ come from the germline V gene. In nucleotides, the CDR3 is TGTGCCAGCAGCCAAGATGAACAGGGCAGTTCACCCCTCCACTTT. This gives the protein CASSQDEQGSSPLHF.

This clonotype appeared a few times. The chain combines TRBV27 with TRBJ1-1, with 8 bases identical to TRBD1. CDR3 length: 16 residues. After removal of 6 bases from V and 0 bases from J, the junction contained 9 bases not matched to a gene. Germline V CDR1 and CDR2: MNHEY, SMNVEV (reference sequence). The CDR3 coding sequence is TGTGCCAGCAGAGAAGGACAGGGTGGAATGAACACTGAAGCTTTCTTT. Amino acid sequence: CASREGQGGMNTEAFF.

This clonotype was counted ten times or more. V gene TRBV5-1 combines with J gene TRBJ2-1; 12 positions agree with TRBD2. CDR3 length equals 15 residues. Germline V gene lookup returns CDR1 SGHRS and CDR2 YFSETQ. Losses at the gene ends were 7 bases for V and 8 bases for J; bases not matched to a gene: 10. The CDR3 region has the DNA TGCGCCAGCGTAAGACTAGCGGGAGTTTCGGATGAGCAGTTCTTC. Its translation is CASVRLAGVSDEQFF.

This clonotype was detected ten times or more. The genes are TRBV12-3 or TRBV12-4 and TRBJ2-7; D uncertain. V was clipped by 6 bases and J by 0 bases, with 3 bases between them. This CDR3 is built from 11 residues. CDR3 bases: TGTGCCAGCAGGTCCTCCTACGAGCAGTACTTC. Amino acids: CASRSSYEQYF.

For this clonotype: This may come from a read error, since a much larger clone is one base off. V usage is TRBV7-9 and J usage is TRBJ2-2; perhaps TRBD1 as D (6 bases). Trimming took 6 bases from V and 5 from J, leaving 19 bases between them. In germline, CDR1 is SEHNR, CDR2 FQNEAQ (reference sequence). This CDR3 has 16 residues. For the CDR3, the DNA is TGTGCCAGCAGTCCCCAGGGGACCATCAGAACCGGGGAGCTGTTTTTT. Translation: CASSPQGTIRTGELFF.

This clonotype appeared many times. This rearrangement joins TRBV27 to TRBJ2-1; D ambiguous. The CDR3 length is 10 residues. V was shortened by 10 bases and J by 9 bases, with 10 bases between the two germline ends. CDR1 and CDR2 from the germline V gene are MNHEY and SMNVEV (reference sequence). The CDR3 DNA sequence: TGTGCCACCGGAGTACCTGAGCAGTTCTTC. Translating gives CATGVPEQFF.

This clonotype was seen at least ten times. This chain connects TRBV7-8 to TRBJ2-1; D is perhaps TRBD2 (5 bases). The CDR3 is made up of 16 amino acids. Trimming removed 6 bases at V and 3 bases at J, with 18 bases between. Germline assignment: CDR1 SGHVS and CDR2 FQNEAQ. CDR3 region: CASSFSSIGNYNEQFF. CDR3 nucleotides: TGTGCCAGCAGTTTCTCCTCCATCGGGAACTACAATGAGCAGTTCTTC.

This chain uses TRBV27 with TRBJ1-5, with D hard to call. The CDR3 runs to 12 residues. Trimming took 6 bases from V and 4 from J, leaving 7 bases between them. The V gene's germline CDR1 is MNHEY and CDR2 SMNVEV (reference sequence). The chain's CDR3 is CASSAKNQPQHF. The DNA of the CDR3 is TGTGCCAGCAGCGCCAAAAATCAGCCCCAGCATTTT.

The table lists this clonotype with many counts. The CDR3: CSARKGGQGRDTQYF. CDR3 nucleotide sequence: TGCAGTGCTAGAAAAGGGGGGCAGGGGAGGGATACGCAGTATTTT. This chain joins TRBV20-1 and TRBJ2-3; D may correspond to TRBD1 or TRBD2 (6 bases each). The CDR3 consists of 15 residues. CDR1 and CDR2 from the germline V gene are DFQATT and SNEGSKA (reference sequence). Trimming removed 2 bases at V and 6 bases at J, with 18 bases between.

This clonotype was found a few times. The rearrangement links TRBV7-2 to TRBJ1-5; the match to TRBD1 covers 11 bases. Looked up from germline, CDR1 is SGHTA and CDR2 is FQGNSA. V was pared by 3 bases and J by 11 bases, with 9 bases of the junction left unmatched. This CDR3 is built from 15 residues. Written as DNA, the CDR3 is TGTGCCAGCAGCTTCGATGGGACAGGGGGAGGCGCCCAGCATTTT. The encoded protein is CASSFDGTGGGAQHF.

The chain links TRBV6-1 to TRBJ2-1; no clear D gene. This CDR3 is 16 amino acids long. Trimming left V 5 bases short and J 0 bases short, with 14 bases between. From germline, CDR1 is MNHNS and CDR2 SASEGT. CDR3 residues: CASSPDRLVSYNEQFF. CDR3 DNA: TGTGCCAGCAGTCCCGACCGTTTAGTCTCCTACAATGAGCAGTTCTTC.

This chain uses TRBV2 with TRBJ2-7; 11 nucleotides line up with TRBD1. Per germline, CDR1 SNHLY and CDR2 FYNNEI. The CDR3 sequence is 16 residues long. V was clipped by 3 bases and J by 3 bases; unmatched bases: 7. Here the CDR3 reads CASSENWTGGDYEQYF. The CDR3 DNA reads TGTGCCAGCAGTGAGAACTGGACAGGGGGCGACTACGAGCAGTACTTC.

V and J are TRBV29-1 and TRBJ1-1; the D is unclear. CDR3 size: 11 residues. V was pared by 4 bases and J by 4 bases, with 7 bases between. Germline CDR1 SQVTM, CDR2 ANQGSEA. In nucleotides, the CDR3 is TGCAGCGTTGTGCGAAGCACTGAAGCTTTCTTT. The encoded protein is CSVVRSTEAFF.

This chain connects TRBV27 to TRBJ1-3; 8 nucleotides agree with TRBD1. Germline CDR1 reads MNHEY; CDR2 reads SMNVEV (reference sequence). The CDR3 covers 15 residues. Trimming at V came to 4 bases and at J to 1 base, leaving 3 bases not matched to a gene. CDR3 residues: CASSSGQVSGNTIYF. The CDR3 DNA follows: TGTGCCAGCAGTTCGGGACAGGTTTCTGGAAACACCATATATTTT.

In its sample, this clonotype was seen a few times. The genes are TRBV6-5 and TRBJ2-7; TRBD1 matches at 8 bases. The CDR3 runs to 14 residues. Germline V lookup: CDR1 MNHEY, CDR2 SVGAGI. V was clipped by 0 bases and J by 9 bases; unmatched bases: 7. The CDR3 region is CASSYSYPGGGQYF. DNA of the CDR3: TGTGCCAGCAGTTACTCCTATCCAGGGGGCGGGCAGTACTTC.

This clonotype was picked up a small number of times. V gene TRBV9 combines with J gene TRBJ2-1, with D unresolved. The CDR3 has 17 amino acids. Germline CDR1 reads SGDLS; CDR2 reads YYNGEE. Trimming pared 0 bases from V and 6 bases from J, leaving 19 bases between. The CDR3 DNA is TGTGCCAGCAGCGTAGACCCCCGGACCCCCATCCCCAATGAGCAGTTCTTC. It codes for CASSVDPRTPIPNEQFF.

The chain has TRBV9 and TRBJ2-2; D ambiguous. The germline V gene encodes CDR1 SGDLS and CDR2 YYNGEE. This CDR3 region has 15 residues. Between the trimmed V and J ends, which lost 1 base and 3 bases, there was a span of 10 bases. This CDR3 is CASSVRQADTGELFF. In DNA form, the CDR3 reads TGTGCCAGCAGCGTACGGCAGGCCGACACCGGGGAGCTGTTTTTT.

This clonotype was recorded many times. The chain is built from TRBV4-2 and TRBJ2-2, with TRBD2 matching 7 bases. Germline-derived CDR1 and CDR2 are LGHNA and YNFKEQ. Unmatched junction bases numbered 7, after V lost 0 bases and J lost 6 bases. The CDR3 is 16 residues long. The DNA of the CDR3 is TGTGCCAGCAGCCAAGAAAATTTGGGAGGGGCCGGGGAGCTGTTTTTT. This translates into CASSQENLGGAGELFF.

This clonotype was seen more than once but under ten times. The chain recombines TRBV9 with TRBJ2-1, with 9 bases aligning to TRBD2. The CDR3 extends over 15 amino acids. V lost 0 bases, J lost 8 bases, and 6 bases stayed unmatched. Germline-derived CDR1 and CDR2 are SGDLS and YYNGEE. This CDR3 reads CASSVAAGGPYEQFF. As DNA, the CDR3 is TGTGCCAGCAGCGTAGCGGCGGGAGGGCCGTATGAGCAGTTCTTC. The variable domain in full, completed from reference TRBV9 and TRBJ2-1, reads DSGVTQTPKHLITATGQRVTLRCSPRSGDLSVYWYQQSLDQGLQFLIQYYNGEERAKGNILERFSAQQFPDLHSELNLSSLELGDSALYFCASSVAAGGPYEQFFGPGTRLTVL.

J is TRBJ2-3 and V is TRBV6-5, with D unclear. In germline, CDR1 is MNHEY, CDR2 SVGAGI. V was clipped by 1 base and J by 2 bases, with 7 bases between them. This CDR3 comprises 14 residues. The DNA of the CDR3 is TGTGCCAGCAGTTACTATGGCTACACAGATACGCAGTATTTT. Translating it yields CASSYYGYTDTQYF.